These 9 T cell receptor beta chains originate from one sample sequenced in a study of blood T cells in healthy people across ages. Using a J-beta primer mix together with a sample-barcoded 5' primer, a second PCR was run for roughly 6 to 11 cycles. MiXCR, run by TCRdb on the 5' RACE reads, gives a single entry per CDR3 protein. Of hundreds of thousands of distinct CDR3 sequences listed, around 48% are singletons. Specimen: blood. The receptors originated from a woman aged 55 to 70 in good health.

This clonotype came up a few times. For the CDR3, the DNA is TGCAGCGTCCTAGCGGGCCACTCCTACAATGAGCAGTTCTTC. Protein: CSVLAGHSYNEQFF. The rearrangement joins TRBV29-1 to TRBJ2-1; 8 nucleotides align to TRBD2. This CDR3 has 14 residues. The V and J ends lost 6 bases and 0 bases, in that order; junction bases with no gene match: 4. Looked up from germline, CDR1 is SQVTM and CDR2 is ANQGSEA.

The chain carries TRBV28 and TRBJ1-5; 7 bases line up with TRBD1. This CDR3 is built from 15 residues. Germline V gene lookup returns CDR1 MDHEN and CDR2 SYDVKM. J lost 6 bases, V lost 3 bases, and 8 bases had no gene match. DNA for the CDR3: TGTGCCAGCAGTTTTTCAGGGGGGACGGGTCAGCCCCAGCATTTT. Protein product: CASSFSGGTGQPQHF. Full variable domain (missing parts from reference TRBV28 and TRBJ1-5): DVKVTQSSRYLVKRTGEKVFLECVQDMDHENMFWYRQDPGLGLRLIYFSYDVKMKEKGDIPEGYSVSREKKERFSLILESASTNQTSMYLCASSFSGGTGQPQHFGDGTRLSIL.

Regarding this clonotype: One end of the junction is discordant with germline, which a read error may explain. The genes are TRBV2 and TRBJ2-5; no clear D gene. The J call may be in error: the DNA end matches TRBJ2-7 better. CDR3 length equals 14 residues. Germline V lookup: CDR1 SNHLY, CDR2 FYNNEI. This chain's CDR3 is CASISAWGSYEQYF. CDR3 bases: TGCGCCAGCATTTCGGCGTGGGGTTCCTACGAGCAGTACTTC.

The CDR3 protein is CASSRMYPGQGDEAFF. In DNA, the CDR3 is TGTGCCAGCAGTCGAATGTATCCGGGACAGGGGGATGAAGCTTTCTTT. The V call is TRBV27, the J call TRBJ1-1, with 11 bases that match TRBD1. Germline V gene sequence: CDR1 MNHEY, CDR2 SMNVEV (reference sequence). Trimming took 5 bases from V and 7 from J; bases not matched to a gene: 12. CDR3 length: 16 amino acids.

The chain links TRBV15 to TRBJ2-1; TRBD1 matches 8 bases. Looked up from germline, CDR1 is LNHNV and CDR2 is YYDKDF (reference sequence). CDR3 length equals 17 residues. Trimming cost V 4 bases and J 4 bases; bases outside gene matches: 12. The DNA of the CDR3 is TGTGCCACCAGCACTAGGACGCGGGACAGGCTGTACAATGAGCAGTTCTTC. Protein sequence: CATSTRTRDRLYNEQFF.

V and J are TRBV5-5 and TRBJ1-2; 7 bases are a match to TRBD1. This CDR3 has 16 residues. With 0 bases clipped from V and 4 bases from J, the junction kept 9 bases outside the gene matches. Germline CDR1 SGHKS, CDR2 YYEKEE (reference sequence). The CDR3 loop reads CASSLGGAGQLYGYTF. CDR3 nucleotide sequence: TGTGCCAGCAGCTTGGGCGGGGCGGGACAGCTCTATGGCTACACCTTC.

The chain uses TRBV27 and TRBJ1-1; D remains unclear. CDR1 and CDR2 (germline): MNHEY, SMNVEV (reference sequence). CDR3 size: 14 residues. V was trimmed by 5 bases and J by 1 base, leaving 11 bases between them. Written as DNA, the CDR3 is TGTGCCAGCAGTGCAAAAGGACCGAACACTGAAGCTTTCTTT. Translated: CASSAKGPNTEAFF.

V usage is TRBV4-3 and J usage is TRBJ2-1; no clear D gene. Germline CDR1 is LGHNA and CDR2 is YSLEER. The CDR3 runs 13 residues. V dropped 1 base and J dropped 5 bases, with 6 bases sitting between them. The CDR3 coding sequence is TGCGCCAGCAGCCAAGGAATAGACAATGAGCAGTTCTTC. Translating it yields CASSQGIDNEQFF.

In its sample, this clonotype was seen many times. The chain combines TRBV7-3 with TRBJ2-6; D may be TRBD2 (6 bases). Germline CDR1 reads SGHTA; CDR2 reads FQGTGA. This CDR3 region has 19 residues. Deletions cut 2 bases from V and 4 bases from J, with 21 bases between. The CDR3 bases are TGTGCCAGCAGCTTACGCCCCACTAGCTTCGTTGGCGGGGCCAACGTCCTGACTTTC. It specifies CASSLRPTSFVGGANVLTF.